This entry lists 22 T cell receptor beta chains sequenced from one sample in a study of T-cell memory formation after mild COVID-19 (dated by TCRdb to about 2021). The library was made by 5' RACE. TCRdb records Illumina NovaSeq 6000 as the sequencer. The public reads were reanalyzed by TCRdb: fastp trimming at Q25, MiXCR alignment, in-frame beta chains only. Merged by CDR3 protein, the rows form single entries marked with the most common genes and DNA. For this sample there are about 180,000 distinct CDR3 sequences; more than 15% appear just once. In total, the top ten clones hold roughly 2.1% of the sample. The sample comprised PBMCs or a T cell subset sorted from them (not recorded which). The receptor set was obtained from an adult woman who had mild COVID-19 (a few samples of this study predate the infection). The sample titles of this study are shuffled in the database, so cell type and time point are left out; the donor was told from shared clones.

Only a few counts were recorded for this clonotype. This CDR3 is CSVDGRMNTEAFF. Written as DNA, the CDR3 is TGCAGCGTTGACGGTCGGATGAACACTGAAGCTTTCTTT. The chain has TRBV29-1 and TRBJ1-1; D remains ambiguous. Germline-derived CDR1 and CDR2 are SQVTM and ANQGSEA. This CDR3 region has 13 residues. The V end lost 3 bases, the J end lost 0 bases, and 8 bases lay between the germline ends.

This clonotype was counted a few times. The chain recombines TRBV12-3 or TRBV12-4 with TRBJ1-2, with 7 nucleotides matching TRBD1. Losses at the gene ends were 11 bases for V and 6 bases for J; bases not matched to a gene: 12. This CDR3 comprises 13 residues. Here the CDR3 reads CAASDRVRHGYTF. CDR3 coding DNA: TGTGCCGCAAGCGACAGGGTACGGCATGGCTACACCTTC.

This clonotype was picked up a small number of times. The chain uses TRBV18 and TRBJ2-7; TRBD2 matches 12 bases. The CDR3 is 15 residues long. After removal of 3 bases from V and 1 base from J, the junction contained 1 base not matched to a gene. CDR1 is KGHSH and CDR2 is LQKENI in the germline V gene. CDR3 bases: TGTGCCAGCTCACCGACTAGCGGGAGATCCTACGAGCAGTACTTC. Its translation: CASSPTSGRSYEQYF.

This clonotype was counted only a few times. The chain employs TRBV5-4 and TRBJ2-7, with unresolved D. Germline CDR1 is SGHNT and CDR2 is YYREEE (reference sequence). With 0 bases removed from V and 5 bases from J, the gap between germline ends came to 9 bases. The CDR3 totals 13 residues. The CDR3 sequence: CASSLDRGDEQYF. For the CDR3, the DNA is TGTGCCAGCAGCTTGGACAGAGGTGACGAGCAGTACTTC.

The chain couples TRBV15 to TRBJ2-5; D is undetermined. The V and J ends lost 5 bases and 3 bases respectively, with 10 bases between them. From germline, CDR1 is LNHNV and CDR2 YYDKDF (reference sequence). The CDR3 runs to 13 residues. CDR3 region: CATSEQVKETQYF. CDR3 nucleotide sequence: TGTGCCACCAGCGAACAAGTGAAAGAGACCCAGTACTTC. The full variable domain, its missing parts supplied by reference TRBV15 and TRBJ2-5, is DAMVIQNPRYQVTQFGKPVTLSCSQTLNHNVMYWYQQKSSQAPKLLFHYYDKDFNNEADTPDNFQSRRPNTSFCFLDIRSPGLGDTAMYLCATSEQVKETQYFGPGTRLLVL.

This clonotype was counted between two and nine times. This chain links TRBV12-3 or TRBV12-4 with TRBJ2-6; 7 bases line up with TRBD1. The V segment lost 6 bases and the J segment 2 bases; nucleotides outside the gene matches: 4. The CDR3 consists of 15 residues. CDR3: CASRHQGAGANVLTF. The CDR3 DNA follows: TGTGCCAGCAGACATCAGGGGGCTGGGGCCAACGTCCTGACTTTC.

This clonotype was seen only a few times. This chain's CDR3 is CASSPSRRNGGDTQYF. Written as DNA, the CDR3 is TGTGCCAGCAGCCCCAGTAGGAGGAACGGAGGAGATACGCAGTATTTT. The chain carries TRBV4-2 and TRBJ2-3, with D possibly TRBD2 on 5 matching bases. This CDR3 region has 16 residues. Germline assignment: CDR1 LGHNA and CDR2 YNFKEQ. Trimming took off 4 bases at V and 5 bases at J, with 19 bases between the two ends.

The J gene is TRBJ2-7, the V gene TRBV6-1; 9 positions agree with TRBD1. This CDR3 has 15 residues. From germline, CDR1 is MNHNS and CDR2 SASEGT. With 6 bases clipped from V and 2 bases from J, the junction kept 8 bases outside the gene matches. The CDR3 here is CASREGQGGTYEQYF. In nucleotides, the CDR3 is TGTGCCAGCAGGGAGGGACAGGGAGGCACCTACGAGCAGTACTTC.

This clonotype was seen only a few times. The chain joins TRBV9 to TRBJ2-1; D is perhaps TRBD1 or TRBD2 (6 bases each). Trimming removed 4 bases from V and 5 bases from J, with 19 bases in between. CDR1 and CDR2 from the germline V gene are SGDLS and YYNGEE. The length of the CDR3 is 16 residues. The CDR3 loop is CASSPRVGGFNNEQFF. CDR3 sequence (DNA): TGTGCCAGCAGCCCCCGAGTGGGGGGCTTCAACAATGAGCAGTTCTTC.

The chain employs TRBV5-1 and TRBJ2-7, with 9 bases identical to TRBD1. The V and J ends lost 4 bases and 3 bases, in that order; junction bases with no gene match: 5. The CDR3 is made up of 14 amino acids. CDR1 is SGHRS and CDR2 is YFSETQ in the germline V gene. For the CDR3, the DNA is TGCGCCAGCAGCGAAGGGACAGGGTACTACGAGCAGTACTTC. Translating gives CASSEGTGYYEQYF. Full variable domain (missing parts from reference TRBV5-1 and TRBJ2-7): KAGVTQTPRYLIKTRGQQVTLSCSPISGHRSVSWYQQTPGQGLQFLFEYFSETQRNKGNFPGRFSGRQFSNSRSEMNVSTLELGDSALYLCASSEGTGYYEQYFGPGTRLTVT.

This clonotype was detected a few times. The DNA for the CDR3 is TGCAGCGTTCCGGACGGGGGAGATACGCAGTATTTT. This sequence encodes CSVPDGGDTQYF. This rearrangement joins TRBV29-1 to TRBJ2-3; a possible D gene is TRBD2 (6 bases). V was clipped by 5 bases and J by 5 bases, with 11 bases between them. The CDR3 spans 12 residues. Germline CDR1 is SQVTM and CDR2 is ANQGSEA.

This clonotype was seen more than once but under ten times. The chain is built from TRBV4-1 and TRBJ2-1; maybe TRBD1 (5 bases). Trimming left V 4 bases short and J 0 bases short, with 16 bases between. This CDR3 comprises 17 residues. Germline V gene data show CDR1 as MGHRA and CDR2 as YSYEKL. In nucleotides, the CDR3 is TGCGCCAGCAGCCTAAACCCCAGGGAATTCTCCTACAATGAGCAGTTCTTC. Translating gives CASSLNPREFSYNEQFF.

This clonotype was counted a few times. The chain recombines TRBV19 with TRBJ2-2; 10 positions agree with TRBD1. V gave up 3 bases and J gave up 5 bases; unmatched junction bases: 6. From germline, CDR1 is LNHDA and CDR2 SQIVND (reference sequence). This CDR3 spans 16 amino acids. CDR3 loop: CASSILTGGGTGELFF. The CDR3 DNA reads TGTGCCAGTAGTATTTTGACAGGGGGCGGAACCGGGGAGCTGTTTTTT.

The rearrangement joins TRBV5-1 to TRBJ2-2; D is uncertain. The CDR3 runs to 14 residues. Germline V CDR1 and CDR2: SGHRS, YFSETQ. Trimming took off 0 bases at V and 4 bases at J, with 7 bases between the two ends. The CDR3, as DNA: TGCGCCAGCAGCTTGGGGTCGGTCACCGGGGAGCTGTTTTTT. Its protein product is CASSLGSVTGELFF.

The sample holds a few counts of this clonotype. The chain couples TRBV4-2 to TRBJ2-5; 9 bases are a match to TRBD2. The length of the CDR3 is 15 residues. With V trimmed by 1 base and J by 3 bases, 3 bases remained unmatched. Germline values: CDR1 LGHNA, CDR2 YNFKEQ. The CDR3 region has the DNA TGTGCCAGCAGCCAAGGGCGGGGGGGCAAAGAGACCCAGTACTTC. Encoded protein: CASSQGRGGKETQYF.

J is TRBJ2-7 and V is TRBV15, with a weak D call TRBD2 (5 bases). CDR3 length: 15 residues. V lost 1 base and J lost 1, with 11 bases in between. Germline CDR1 LNHNV, CDR2 YYDKDF (reference sequence). CDR3 nucleotide sequence: TGTGCCACCAGCAGAGTAGGGAGAGGGTCCTACGAGCAGTACTTC. Translated, it gives CATSRVGRGSYEQYF.

The chain recombines TRBV3-1 with TRBJ1-4; 7 bases fit TRBD1. The CDR3 totals 14 residues. The ends lost 4 bases at V and 3 bases at J; junction bases unmatched: 2. Germline V gives CDR1 LGHDT, CDR2 YNNKEL (reference sequence). CDR3 region: CASSPGQPNEKLFF. In nucleotides, the CDR3 is TGTGCCAGCAGCCCGGGACAGCCTAATGAAAAACTGTTTTTT.

This clonotype has a handful of counts. The genes are TRBV24-1 and TRBJ1-2; 10 positions agree with TRBD1. CDR1 is KGHDR, CDR2 SFDVKD, per germline. This CDR3 comprises 14 residues. V trimming: 5 bases; J trimming: 5 bases; junction bases outside the gene matches: 4. The DNA of the CDR3 is TGTGCCACCAGTGCCCGACAGGGGGCTTATGGCTACACCTTC. It codes for CATSARQGAYGYTF.

This chain's CDR3 is CAISPLGLSYEQYF. The CDR3 DNA reads TGTGCCATCAGTCCCTTGGGACTTTCCTACGAGCAGTACTTC. The genes are TRBV10-3 and TRBJ2-7; D might be TRBD2 (6 bases). Per germline, CDR1 ENHRY and CDR2 SYGVKD. V was trimmed by 5 bases and J by 1 base, leaving 12 bases between them. The CDR3 consists of 14 residues.

The V and J genes are TRBV6-5 and TRBJ2-3, with D uncertain. V shed 8 bases and J shed 6 bases, with 9 bases lying between them. Looked up from germline, CDR1 is MNHEY and CDR2 is SVGAGI. There are 11 residues in the CDR3. The CDR3 bases are TGTGCCAGCGGCCTAGGCGATACGCAGTATTTT. This encodes CASGLGDTQYF.

This clonotype occurred many times. This chain links TRBV20-1 with TRBJ1-5; perhaps TRBD1 as D (5 bases). CDR1 is DFQATT and CDR2 is SNEGSKA in the germline V gene (reference sequence). The CDR3 extends over 14 amino acids. Trimming left V 0 bases short and J 6 bases short, with 12 bases between. CDR3 residues: CSARDSAGTQPQHF. CDR3 DNA: TGCAGTGCTAGAGATTCGGCAGGGACTCAGCCCCAGCATTTT.

This clonotype was detected a few times. This chain uses TRBV5-1 with TRBJ2-3; the D gene is possibly TRBD2 (5 bases). This CDR3 has 13 residues. The V and J ends lost 6 bases and 5 bases respectively, with 13 bases between them. The germline gives CDR1 SGHRS, CDR2 YFSETQ. The DNA of the CDR3 is TGCGCCAGCAACGGAGGCCATGGAGATACGCAGTATTTT. Translation: CASNGGHGDTQYF.